The clone carrying this T cell receptor beta chain was recorded at least ten times. Germline-derived CDR1 and CDR2 are SGHTA and FQGNSA. The CDR3 has 14 residues. V lost 3 bases and J lost 0, with 7 bases in between. Using its own MiXCR run on the 5' RACE reads, TCRdb lists one record per CDR3 protein. The table includes some 450,000 distinct CDR3 sequences, more than 15% detected once. This sample was included in a study of T-cell memory formation after mild COVID-19. Study information: TCR clusters were mostly confined to one donor each.

The receptor was isolated from a man between 18 and 29 years old who had mild COVID-19 (a few samples of this study predate the infection). Cell type and time point are not known. The rearrangement joins TRBV7-2 to TRBJ2-3; D gene unclear. Sequencing was done on a sample of PBMCs or a T cell subset sorted from them (not recorded which). The CDR3 sequence: CASSLGWSTDTQYF. Written as DNA, the CDR3 is TGTGCCAGCAGCTTGGGCTGGAGCACAGATACGCAGTATTTT.